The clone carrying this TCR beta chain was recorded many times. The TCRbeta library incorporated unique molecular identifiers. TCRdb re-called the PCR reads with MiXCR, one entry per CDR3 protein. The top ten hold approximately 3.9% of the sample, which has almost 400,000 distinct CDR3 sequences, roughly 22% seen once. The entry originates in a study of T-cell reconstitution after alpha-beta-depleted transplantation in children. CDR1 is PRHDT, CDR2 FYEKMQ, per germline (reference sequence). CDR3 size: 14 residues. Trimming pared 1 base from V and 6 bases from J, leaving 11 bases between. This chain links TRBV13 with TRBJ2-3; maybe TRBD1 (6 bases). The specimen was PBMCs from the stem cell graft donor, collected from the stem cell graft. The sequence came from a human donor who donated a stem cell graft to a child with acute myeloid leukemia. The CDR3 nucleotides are TGTGCCAGCAGCTTAGAAACTAGGGGGGATACGCAGTATTTT. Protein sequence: CASSLETRGDTQYF.